Below are 20 T cell receptor beta chains sequenced from a single sample in a study of technical replicates of blood from several donors. The method was immunoSEQ multiplex PCR; TCRdb's version includes in-frame clones alone and lacks a portion of them. The sample lists tens of thousands of clones; approximately 94% were seen once. Input material: T cells isolated from PBMCs. These TCRs come from a human donor in good health.

This rearrangement joins TRBV27 to TRBJ2-3; D ambiguous. Germline V CDR1 and CDR2: MNHEY, SMNVEV (reference sequence). V was cut by 8 bases and J by 4 bases, with 13 bases left in between. This CDR3 region has 13 residues. The CDR3 region has the DNA TGTGCCAGCTCCTTCGAGTCCCCAGATACGCAGTATTTT. This translates into CASSFESPDTQYF.

The J gene is TRBJ2-7, the V gene TRBV7-9; 7 nucleotides align to TRBD2. CDR3 length equals 16 residues. J lost 1 base, V lost 1 base, and 7 bases had no gene match. CDR1 is SEHNR, CDR2 FQNEAQ, per germline (reference sequence). CDR3 nucleotides: TGTGCCAGCAGCTTAGGGGGGGTGGGAGGGTCCTACGAGCAGTACTTC. This translates into CASSLGGVGGSYEQYF. Using reference TRBV7-9 and TRBJ2-7 for the parts outside the CDR3, the full variable domain is DTGVSQNPRHKITKRGQNVTFRCDPISEHNRLYWYRQTLGQGPEFLTYFQNEAQLEKSRLLSDRFSAERPKGSFSTLEIQRTEQGDSAMYLCASSLGGVGGSYEQYFGPGTRLTVT.

The V and J genes are TRBV5-1 and TRBJ1-1, with 8 nucleotides matching TRBD1. The CDR3 has 12 residues. The V segment lost 5 bases and the J segment 7 bases; nucleotides outside the gene matches: 4. Germline V lookup: CDR1 SGHRS, CDR2 YFSETQ. The CDR3, as DNA: TGCGCCAGCAGACAAGGACAGGGTGAAGCTTTCTTT. Translation: CASRQGQGEAFF. The full variable domain, completed using reference TRBV5-1 and TRBJ1-1, is KAGVTQTPRYLIKTRGQQVTLSCSPISGHRSVSWYQQTPGQGLQFLFEYFSETQRNKGNFPGRFSGRQFSNSRSEMNVSTLELGDSALYLCASRQGQGEAFFGQGTRLTVV.

The CDR3 loop reads CASSLAERTQYF. The CDR3 DNA reads as TGTGCCAGCAGCTTAGCGGAGAGAACCCAGTACTTC. The chain carries TRBV7-2 and TRBJ2-5, with D unclear. The ends were cut back, 0 bases at V and 8 bases at J, with 7 bases in the middle. This CDR3 has 12 amino acids. Germline CDR1 and CDR2: SGHTA and FQGNSA. The full variable domain, rest sourced from reference TRBV7-2 and TRBJ2-5, is GAGVSQSPSNKVTEKGKDVELRCDPISGHTALYWYRQSLGQGLEFLIYFQGNSAPDKSGLPSDRFSAERTGGSVSTLTIQRTQQEDSAVYLCASSLAERTQYFGPGTRLLVL.

The gene calls are TRBV19 and TRBJ2-5; 8 bases are a match to TRBD1. The junction had 9 bases not matched to a gene; V was cut back by 2 bases and J by 4 bases. This CDR3 has 16 amino acids. CDR1 and CDR2 (germline): LNHDA, SQIVND (reference sequence). The CDR3 region is CASSISATGDGETQYF. CDR3 sequence (DNA): TGTGCCAGTAGTATATCCGCGACAGGGGATGGAGAGACCCAGTACTTC.

V and J are TRBV4-1 and TRBJ1-4; D not resolved. The CDR3 spans 13 residues. Per the germline V gene, CDR1 is MGHRA and CDR2 is YSYEKL. Trimming left V 1 base short and J 7 bases short, with 7 bases between. In nucleotides, the CDR3 is TGCGCCAGCAGCCAAGTCGTCGTTGAAAAACTGTTTTTT. It encodes CASSQVVVEKLFF.

In this sample, this clone turned up a few times. The CDR3 here is CSVEPGHLNIQYF. DNA of the CDR3: TGCAGCGTTGAGCCGGGACATCTAAACATTCAGTACTTC. The chain couples TRBV29-1 to TRBJ2-4; the D gene is possibly TRBD1 (6 bases). V gave up 3 bases and J gave up 6 bases, with 12 bases separating them. Germline V gives CDR1 SQVTM, CDR2 ANQGSEA. The CDR3 is 13 residues long. Combining the CDR3 with reference TRBV29-1 and TRBJ2-4 gives the whole variable domain SAVISQKPSRDICQRGTSLTIQCQVDSQVTMMFWYRQQPGQSLTLIATANQGSEATYESGFVIDKFPISRPNLTFSTLTVSNMSPEDSSIYLCSVEPGHLNIQYFGAGTRLSVL.

The chain has TRBV5-1 and TRBJ1-1, with D uncertain. CDR1 is SGHRS, CDR2 YFSETQ, per germline. CDR3 length: 15 amino acids. Trimming left V 1 base short and J 4 bases short, with 14 bases between. This chain's CDR3 is CASSLSGVGVTEAFF. Here the CDR3 DNA reads TGCGCCAGCAGCTTGTCTGGGGTCGGGGTCACTGAAGCTTTCTTT.

The chain is built from TRBV27 and TRBJ2-7; weak D call: TRBD1 (5 bases). The V gene's germline CDR1 is MNHEY and CDR2 SMNVEV (reference sequence). Trimming took 3 bases from V and 5 from J, leaving 11 bases between them. This CDR3 contains 13 residues. CDR3 region: CASSLGRAHEQYF. In DNA form, the CDR3 reads TGTGCCAGCAGTTTGGGCAGGGCCCACGAGCAGTACTTC.

The rearrangement joins TRBV29-1 to TRBJ2-3; TRBD1 matches 7 bases. CDR3 length: 14 amino acids. Germline V gene data show CDR1 as SQVTM and CDR2 as ANQGSEA. Trimming removed 7 bases from V and 1 base from J; junction bases left unmatched: 8. The CDR3 DNA follows: TGCAGCGCCGATACCGGGACAGGCACAGATACGCAGTATTTT. Protein product: CSADTGTGTDTQYF.

This clone was found a few times. The chain uses TRBV10-1 and TRBJ2-7; unclear D gene. CDR1 and CDR2 (germline): WNHNN, SYGVQD (reference sequence). Trimming cost V 2 bases and J 3 bases, with 8 bases left between them. This CDR3 comprises 13 residues. The CDR3 region has the DNA TGCGCCAGCAGTGAGCGAACTTTCTACGAGCAGTACTTC. It encodes CASSERTFYEQYF.

CDR3: CASRPRPGAYNTGELFF. The DNA for the CDR3 is TGTGCCAGCAGGCCCCGGCCAGGGGCGTATAACACCGGGGAGCTGTTTTTT. This chain links TRBV11-2 with TRBJ2-2; D perhaps matches TRBD1 (6 bases). CDR3 length: 17 amino acids. V was shortened by 6 bases and J by 2 bases, with 19 bases between the two germline ends. Per the germline V gene, CDR1 is SGHAT and CDR2 is FQNNGV.

The chain combines TRBV6-5 with TRBJ2-1, with D unresolved. This CDR3 contains 15 residues. In germline, CDR1 is MNHEY, CDR2 SVGAGI. The germline V and J ends were trimmed by 6 bases and 0 bases, with 12 bases remaining between them. The CDR3: CASSLGFSSYNEQFF. The CDR3, as DNA: TGTGCCAGCAGCCTCGGGTTTAGCTCCTACAATGAGCAGTTCTTC.

CDR3 nucleotide sequence: TGTGCCAGCAGCCAAGGAACGGGACAGGAATCCTACGAGCAGTACTTC. Its protein product is CASSQGTGQESYEQYF. The V call is TRBV4-2, the J call TRBJ2-7, with 8 bases aligning to TRBD1. Germline V gene sequence: CDR1 LGHNA, CDR2 YNFKEQ. The CDR3 has 16 amino acids. V was clipped by 1 base and J by 1 base; unmatched bases: 6.

This chain uses TRBV28 with TRBJ2-1; a weak D match, TRBD2 (5 bases). Germline V gives CDR1 MDHEN, CDR2 SYDVKM. Trimming pared 8 bases from V and 10 bases from J, leaving 12 bases between. This CDR3 spans 11 amino acids. The CDR3 protein is CASGLAVEQFF. Written as DNA, the CDR3 is TGTGCCAGCGGACTGGCAGTGGAGCAGTTCTTC.

V and J are TRBV9 and TRBJ2-1, with D possibly matching TRBD2 (5 bases). Germline V gene lookup returns CDR1 SGDLS and CDR2 YYNGEE. This CDR3 is built from 17 residues. V was cut by 3 bases and J by 5 bases, with 21 bases left in between. The DNA of the CDR3 is TGTGCCAGCAGCGAGACGGACTGGGAGCACTTTAACAATGAGCAGTTCTTC. It encodes CASSETDWEHFNNEQFF.

The chain recombines TRBV30 with TRBJ1-2; 8 nucleotides align to TRBD1. In germline, CDR1 is GTSNPN, CDR2 SVGIG (reference sequence). V dropped 3 bases and J dropped 4; count of bases not matched to a gene: 4. This CDR3 region has 13 residues. This chain's CDR3 is CAWRTDRAYGYTF. For the CDR3, the DNA is TGTGCCTGGAGGACGGACAGGGCCTATGGCTACACCTTC.

The gene calls are TRBV6-6 and TRBJ2-3; 11 bases fit TRBD1. V lost 5 bases, J lost 4 bases, and 2 bases stayed unmatched. This CDR3 is built from 14 residues. The germline CDR1 and CDR2 sequences are MNHNY and SVGAGI (reference sequence). The CDR3 coding sequence is TGTGCCAGCAGTAGGACAGGGGGCGCAGATACGCAGTATTTT. Its translation is CASSRTGGADTQYF.

The rearrangement uses TRBV7-2 and TRBJ2-3; D gene ambiguous. V lost 3 bases and J lost 6, with 7 bases in between. Germline lookup yields CDR1 SGHTA and CDR2 FQGNSA. The CDR3 covers 12 residues. CDR3 sequence reads: CASSFMSDTQYF. The CDR3 coding sequence is TGTGCCAGCAGCTTTATGTCTGATACGCAGTATTTT.

This rearrangement joins TRBV30 to TRBJ2-2, with TRBD2 as a possible D gene (5 bases). Trimming pared 8 bases from V and 6 bases from J, leaving 13 bases between. CDR3 size: 12 residues. Germline CDR1 reads GTSNPN; CDR2 reads SVGIG (reference sequence). The CDR3 spells CASTSGAGELFF. The CDR3 DNA sequence: TGTGCCAGTACCTCCGGGGCCGGGGAGCTGTTTTTT.